These T cell receptor beta chains were read from a single sample in a study of beta chain features in type 1 diabetes. Clones were read by immunoSEQ multiplex PCR, and TCRdb kept only the in-frame ones, dropping some. This table has 230,000 or so clones, roughly 17% appearing once. The source material was naive CD4+ T cells from blood. The source is a man younger than 45 with type 1 diabetes. Each CDR3 is given with its conserved first and last residue. The order of the fields is J gene, V gene, clone size, D gene, CDR3 protein, CDR3 DNA. The D gene is left open where the match is weak. Size tells how often a clone was seen (once, few, many) or the class of an expanded clone, and some rows leave it out.

J gene: TRBJ1-2
V gene: TRBV29-1
clone size: few
D gene: TRBD1
CDR3 protein: CSVGGQGYGYTF
CDR3 DNA: TGCAGCGTCGGTGGACAGGGCTATGGCTACACCTTC

J gene: TRBJ2-5
V gene: TRBV14
clone size: NA
D gene: NA
CDR3 protein: CASSHGVETQYF
CDR3 DNA: TGTGCCAGCAGCCATGGGGTGGAGACCCAGTACTTC

J gene: TRBJ2-5
V gene: TRBV5-1
clone size: few
D gene: NA
CDR3 protein: CASSLQRPELETQYF
CDR3 DNA: TGCGCCAGCAGCTTGCAACGGCCCGAACTCGAGACCCAGTACTTC

J gene: TRBJ2-6
V gene: TRBV6-1
clone size: few
D gene: NA
CDR3 protein: CASSEAFPGSGANVLTF
CDR3 DNA: TGTGCCAGCAGTGAAGCGTTCCCAGGCTCTGGGGCCAACGTCCTGACTTTC

J gene: TRBJ2-3
V gene: TRBV27
clone size: NA
D gene: NA
CDR3 protein: CASSYRPRGDTQYF
CDR3 DNA: TGTGCCAGCAGTTATCGTCCGAGGGGAGATACGCAGTATTTT

J gene: TRBJ1-5
V gene: TRBV6-1
clone size: few
D gene: TRBD1
CDR3 protein: CASSGNPGQGNQPQHF
CDR3 DNA: TGTGCCAGCAGTGGAAATCCGGGACAGGGCAATCAGCCCCAGCATTTT

J gene: TRBJ2-7
V gene: TRBV4-2
clone size: NA
D gene: NA
CDR3 protein: CASSQPGLGQSGTGEQYF
CDR3 DNA: TGTGCCAGCAGCCAACCCGGGTTGGGGCAAAGTGGGACGGGCGAGCAGTACTTC

J gene: TRBJ2-1
V gene: TRBV9
clone size: few
D gene: NA
CDR3 protein: CASSATALGRQFF
CDR3 DNA: TGTGCCAGCAGCGCCACCGCGTTAGGAAGGCAGTTCTTC

J gene: TRBJ1-1
V gene: TRBV2
clone size: few
D gene: NA
CDR3 protein: CASSLQTNEAFF
CDR3 DNA: TGTGCCAGCAGCCTTCAAACAAATGAAGCTTTCTTT

J gene: TRBJ2-7
V gene: TRBV28
clone size: once
D gene: NA
CDR3 protein: CASSFIPRSYEQYF
CDR3 DNA: TGTGCCAGCAGTTTTATTCCCCGCTCCTACGAGCAGTACTTC

J gene: TRBJ1-2
V gene: TRBV29-1
clone size: few
D gene: NA
CDR3 protein: CSVDSGYGYTF
CDR3 DNA: TGCAGCGTTGACTCGGGATATGGCTACACCTTC

J gene: TRBJ2-5
V gene: TRBV30
clone size: once
D gene: NA
CDR3 protein: CAWSVGGQETQYF
CDR3 DNA: TGTGCCTGGAGTGTAGGCGGACAAGAGACCCAGTACTTC

J gene: TRBJ2-6
V gene: TRBV29-1
clone size: few
D gene: NA
CDR3 protein: CSVVGTASGANVLTF
CDR3 DNA: TGCAGCGTCGTTGGGACCGCTTCTGGGGCCAACGTCCTGACTTTC

J gene: TRBJ2-3
V gene: TRBV30
clone size: NA
D gene: NA
CDR3 protein: CAWSPGVSDTQYF
CDR3 DNA: TGTGCCTGGTCCCCTGGGGTCTCAGATACGCAGTATTTT

J gene: TRBJ2-3
V gene: TRBV5-1
clone size: NA
D gene: TRBD2
CDR3 protein: CASSAEGLAGADTQYF
CDR3 DNA: TGCGCCAGCAGCGCAGAGGGACTAGCTGGCGCAGATACGCAGTATTTT

J gene: TRBJ1-1
V gene: TRBV30
clone size: NA
D gene: TRBD1
CDR3 protein: CAWRAGTGRNTEAFF
CDR3 DNA: TGTGCCTGGAGGGCCGGGACAGGTAGGAACACTGAAGCTTTCTTT

J gene: TRBJ2-1
V gene: TRBV30
clone size: few
D gene: NA
CDR3 protein: CAWSVLGEVSEQFF
CDR3 DNA: TGTGCCTGGAGTGTACTCGGCGAAGTAAGTGAGCAGTTCTTC

J gene: TRBJ2-1
V gene: TRBV11-2
clone size: NA
D gene: NA
CDR3 protein: CASSFSPDSLDEQFF
CDR3 DNA: TGTGCCAGCAGCTTTAGCCCGGACAGTTTAGATGAGCAGTTCTTC

J gene: TRBJ2-3
V gene: TRBV19
clone size: few
D gene: TRBD2
CDR3 protein: CASSKTSGQGDTQYF
CDR3 DNA: TGTGCCAGTAGTAAGACTAGCGGTCAGGGTGATACGCAGTATTTT

J gene: TRBJ2-7
V gene: TRBV29-1
clone size: NA
D gene: TRBD1
CDR3 protein: CSGRQGTYEQYF
CDR3 DNA: TGCAGCGGGAGACAGGGTACCTACGAGCAGTACTTC

J gene: TRBJ2-1
V gene: TRBV12-5
clone size: NA
D gene: TRBD1
CDR3 protein: CASGLKDRDEQFF
CDR3 DNA: TGTGCTAGTGGTTTGAAGGACAGGGACGAGCAGTTCTTC

J gene: TRBJ1-2
V gene: TRBV10-3
clone size: few
D gene: NA
CDR3 protein: CAISESSSNYGYTF
CDR3 DNA: TGTGCCATCAGTGAGTCGTCATCTAACTATGGCTACACCTTC

J gene: TRBJ2-5
V gene: TRBV29-1
clone size: NA
D gene: NA
CDR3 protein: CSVGDWGQETQYF
CDR3 DNA: TGCAGCGTTGGAGATTGGGGCCAAGAGACCCAGTACTTC

J gene: TRBJ2-5
V gene: TRBV7-2
clone size: few
D gene: TRBD2
CDR3 protein: CASSRTSSQETQYF
CDR3 DNA: TGTGCCAGCAGCCGGACTAGCAGTCAAGAGACCCAGTACTTC

J gene: TRBJ2-2
V gene: TRBV29-1
clone size: NA
D gene: TRBD1
CDR3 protein: CSVEDRANTGELFF
CDR3 DNA: TGCAGCGTTGAGGACAGGGCGAACACCGGGGAGCTGTTTTTT

J gene: TRBJ2-7
V gene: TRBV12-5
clone size: few
D gene: TRBD2
CDR3 protein: CASGPGTSGRISSYEQYF
CDR3 DNA: TGTGCTAGTGGCCCCGGGACTAGCGGGAGGATTAGCTCCTACGAGCAGTACTTC

J gene: TRBJ2-3
V gene: TRBV7-9
clone size: NA
D gene: NA
CDR3 protein: CASSLAPLNTDTQYF
CDR3 DNA: TGTGCCAGCAGCTTAGCGCCATTGAATACAGATACGCAGTATTTT

J gene: TRBJ1-1
V gene: TRBV7-2
clone size: NA
D gene: NA
CDR3 protein: CASSLAPTGGGTEAFF
CDR3 DNA: TGTGCCAGCAGCTTAGCCCCAACGGGAGGGGGCACTGAAGCTTTCTTT